The clone carrying this TCR beta chain has ten or more counts. Its antigen remains unknown. CDR1 and CDR2 (germline): SGHTA, FQGNSA. CDR3 length: 16 residues. With V trimmed by 1 base and J by 9 bases, 8 bases remained unmatched. The data derive from a study of CD8+CD57+ T cells in acquired aplastic anemia. Study-wide results and caveats: Overlap between patients and controls comprised almost 30 CD8+ CDR3 sequences.

TCR beta VDJ and CDR3 were profiled, and genomic DNA was the template. TCRdb re-derived calls from the reads in MiXCR, one entry per CDR3 protein. The sample has about 190,000 distinct CDR3 sequences, 54% seen once. This receptor was identified in a human donor in good health, serving as a control. The sequenced sample consisted of sorted CD4+, CD8+, or CD8+CD57+ T cells (not recorded which) from PBMCs. The V and J genes are TRBV7-2 and TRBJ1-6; TRBD1 agrees at 8 bases. The CDR3 DNA reads as TGTGCCAGCAGCTTAGGCCCAGGACAGGGAGGTTCACCCCTCCACTTT. Translation: CASSLGPGQGGSPLHF.